This T cell receptor (beta chain) was profiled in a study of T cell repertoires in cytomegalovirus infection. Study-level background: Both CMV infection and a matching HLA type were indicated by public TCR beta signatures.

Study results and caveats: What dominated the ex vivo response were HLA-C-restricted CMV-specific TCR beta clonotypes.

There are 14 residues in the CDR3. CDR1 is ENHRY, CDR2 SYGVKD, per germline. J was trimmed by 2 bases and V by 6 bases; bases with no gene match: 7. Each CDR3 protein gets one entry after TCRdb re-called the reads with MiXCR. In the table there are 150,000 to 200,000 distinct CDR3 sequences, roughly 28% of which are singletons. In regard to this clonotype: Its antigen is as yet unknown.

The chain uses TRBV10-3 and TRBJ2-7; TRBD1 matches 7 bases. What was sequenced was PBMCs. The TCR sequence derives from a human donor in good health (CMV status not recorded). Some clones in this sample may be carry-over from other donors' samples. CDR3 amino acids: CAIRGDRSPYEQYF. CDR3 in DNA: TGTGCCATCAGGGGGGACAGATCACCCTACGAGCAGTACTTC.